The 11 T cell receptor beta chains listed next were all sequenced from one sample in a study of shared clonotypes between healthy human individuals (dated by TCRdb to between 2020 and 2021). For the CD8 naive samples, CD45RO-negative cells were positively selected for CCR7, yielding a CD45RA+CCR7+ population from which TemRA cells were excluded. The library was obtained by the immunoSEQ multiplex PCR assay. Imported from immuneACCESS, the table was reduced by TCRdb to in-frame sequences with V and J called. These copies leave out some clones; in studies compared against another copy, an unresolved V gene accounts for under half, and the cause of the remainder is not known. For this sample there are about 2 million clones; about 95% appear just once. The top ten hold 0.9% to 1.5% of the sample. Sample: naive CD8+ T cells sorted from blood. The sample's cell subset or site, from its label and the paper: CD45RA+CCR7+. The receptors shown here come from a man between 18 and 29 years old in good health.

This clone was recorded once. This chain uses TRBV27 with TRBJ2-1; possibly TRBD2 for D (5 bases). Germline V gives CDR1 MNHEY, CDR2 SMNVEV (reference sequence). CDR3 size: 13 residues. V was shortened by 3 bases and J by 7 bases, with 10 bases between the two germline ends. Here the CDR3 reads CASSLGATNEQFF. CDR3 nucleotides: TGTGCCAGCAGTTTGGGAGCCACGAATGAGCAGTTCTTC.

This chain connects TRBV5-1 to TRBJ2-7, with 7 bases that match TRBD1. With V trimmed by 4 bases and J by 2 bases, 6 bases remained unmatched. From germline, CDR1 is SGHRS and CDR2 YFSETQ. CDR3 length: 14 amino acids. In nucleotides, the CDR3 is TGCGCCAGCAGCGGGACAGAGAGCACCTACGAGCAGTACTTC. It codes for CASSGTESTYEQYF.

The CDR3 region is CASSFGSSAGEQYF. The DNA of the CDR3 is TGTGCCAGCAGTTTTGGCTCTTCGGCTGGCGAGCAGTACTTC. The V gene is TRBV27, the J gene TRBJ2-7; D is ambiguous. CDR3 length: 14 amino acids. In germline, CDR1 is MNHEY, CDR2 SMNVEV (reference sequence). V shed 3 bases and J shed 6 bases, with 15 bases lying between them.

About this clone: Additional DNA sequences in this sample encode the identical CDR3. The CDR3 loop is CASSQDRGYEQYF. As DNA, the CDR3 is TGCGCCAGCAGCCAAGACAGGGGATACGAGCAGTACTTC. The chain is built from TRBV4-3 and TRBJ2-7; a possible D gene is TRBD1 (6 bases). The length of the CDR3 is 13 residues. V shed 0 bases and J shed 4 bases, with 7 bases lying between them. Germline CDR1 LGHNA, CDR2 YSLEER.

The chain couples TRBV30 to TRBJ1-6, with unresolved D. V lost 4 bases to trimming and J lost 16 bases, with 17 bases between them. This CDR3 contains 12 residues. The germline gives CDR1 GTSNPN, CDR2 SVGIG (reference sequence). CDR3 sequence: CAWTNEAVSLHF. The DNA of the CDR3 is TGTGCCTGGACCAACGAGGCGGTCTCTCTCCACTTT.

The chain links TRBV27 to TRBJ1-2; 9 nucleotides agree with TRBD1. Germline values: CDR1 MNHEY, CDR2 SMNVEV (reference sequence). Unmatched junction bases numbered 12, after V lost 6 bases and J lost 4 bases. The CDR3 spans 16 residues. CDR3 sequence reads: CASSTTGTGSVYGYTF. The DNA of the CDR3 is TGTGCCAGCAGCACGACAGGGACAGGGTCTGTCTATGGCTACACCTTC.

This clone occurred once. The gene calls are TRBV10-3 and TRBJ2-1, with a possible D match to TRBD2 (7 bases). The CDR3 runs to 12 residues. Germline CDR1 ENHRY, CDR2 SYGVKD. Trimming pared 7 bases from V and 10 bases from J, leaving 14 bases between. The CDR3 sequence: CAINDGGREQFF. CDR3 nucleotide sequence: TGTGCCATCAACGACGGGGGGCGGGAGCAGTTCTTC.

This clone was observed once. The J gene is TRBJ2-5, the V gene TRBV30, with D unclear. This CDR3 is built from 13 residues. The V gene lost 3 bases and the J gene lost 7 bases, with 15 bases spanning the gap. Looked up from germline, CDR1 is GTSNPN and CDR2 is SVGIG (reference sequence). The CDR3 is CAWSPTDPSTQYF. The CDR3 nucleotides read TGTGCCTGGAGCCCAACAGACCCATCGACCCAGTACTTC. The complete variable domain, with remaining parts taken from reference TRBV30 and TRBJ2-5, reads SQTIHQWPATLVQPVGSPLSLECTVEGTSNPNLYWYRQAAGRGLQLLFYSVGIGQISSEVPQNLSASRPQDRQFILSSKKLLLSDSGFYLCAWSPTDPSTQYFGPGTRLLVL.

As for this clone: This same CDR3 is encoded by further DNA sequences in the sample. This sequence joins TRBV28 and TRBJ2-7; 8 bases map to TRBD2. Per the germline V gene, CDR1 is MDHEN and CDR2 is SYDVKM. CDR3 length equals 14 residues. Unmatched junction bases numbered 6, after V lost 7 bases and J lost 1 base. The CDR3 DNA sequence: TGTGCCAGCACCCCGGCGGGGGGTTCCTACGAGCAGTACTTC. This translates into CASTPAGGSYEQYF.

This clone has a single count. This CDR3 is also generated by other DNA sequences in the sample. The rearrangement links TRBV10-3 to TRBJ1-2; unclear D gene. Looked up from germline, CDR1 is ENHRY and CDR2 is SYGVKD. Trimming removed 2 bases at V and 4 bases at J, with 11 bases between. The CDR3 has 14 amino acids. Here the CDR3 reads CAISESPGSYGYTF. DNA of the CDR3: TGTGCCATCAGTGAGAGTCCGGGTAGCTATGGCTACACCTTC.

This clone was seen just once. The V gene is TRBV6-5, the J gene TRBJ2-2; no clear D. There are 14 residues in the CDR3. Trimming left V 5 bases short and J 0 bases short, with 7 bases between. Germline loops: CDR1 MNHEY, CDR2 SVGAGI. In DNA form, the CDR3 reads TGTGCCAGCAGTCTTATGTCGAACACCGGGGAGCTGTTTTTT. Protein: CASSLMSNTGELFF.